The 28 T cell receptor beta chains presented below share a single source sample, sequenced in a study of T-cell reconstitution after alpha-beta-depleted transplantation in children. It was with unique molecular identifiers that the TCRbeta library was prepared. TCRdb re-called the PCR reads through MiXCR, storing one row per CDR3 protein. This table has around 800,000 distinct CDR3 sequences, roughly 15% appearing once. The sample consisted of PBMCs, mostly from graft donor cells, taken 360 days after TCRalphabeta/CD19-depleted stem cell transplant. The receptors shown here come from a male patient between 5 and 17 years old who had a stem cell transplant for acute lymphoblastic leukemia, so the T cells may come from the graft donor.

There are a few counts of this clonotype. DNA for the CDR3: TGTGCCAGCAGTTTGATGGGGGGGTCTGGCTACAATGAGCAGTTCTTC. It codes for CASSLMGGSGYNEQFF. The chain is built from TRBV27 and TRBJ2-1, with 7 bases matching TRBD2. Germline values: CDR1 MNHEY, CDR2 SMNVEV (reference sequence). With V trimmed by 3 bases and J by 3 bases, 8 bases remained unmatched. The CDR3 contains 16 residues.

A single count supports this clonotype. V usage is TRBV5-1 and J usage is TRBJ2-4; 10 bases fit TRBD2. The CDR3 is 17 amino acids. Germline CDR1 is SGHRS and CDR2 is YFSETQ. The ends lost 2 bases at V and 5 bases at J; junction bases unmatched: 10. In DNA form, the CDR3 reads TGCGCCAGCAGCTTAGCGGGAGGGCCGATGGGCGAAAACATTCAGTACTTC. Its protein product is CASSLAGGPMGENIQYF.

This clonotype was counted at least ten times. Written as DNA, the CDR3 is TGTGCTAGTGCCCCGGACAGGGTCGGGACCCAGTACTTC. Protein: CASAPDRVGTQYF. The rearrangement joins TRBV12-5 to TRBJ2-5; 8 bases are shared with TRBD1. CDR1 LGHNT and CDR2 FRNRAP come from the germline V gene. The CDR3 covers 13 residues. V was clipped by 7 bases and J by 7 bases; unmatched bases: 8.

The CDR3 DNA sequence: TGCAGCGTGGGGCTTTGGGGGACTAGCGTAGGGAATGAGCAGTTCTTC. This codes for CSVGLWGTSVGNEQFF. This rearrangement joins TRBV29-1 to TRBJ2-1; TRBD2 agrees at 10 bases. Germline trimming cut 6 bases from V and 7 bases from J; bases unmatched to any gene: 15. The CDR3 sequence is 16 residues long. The germline V gene encodes CDR1 SQVTM and CDR2 ANQGSEA.

This clonotype has more than one count but fewer than ten. The J gene is TRBJ2-5, the V gene TRBV5-5; 9 positions match TRBD2. The CDR3 runs 17 residues. V lost 3 bases and J lost 5; bases outside the gene matches: 14. Per germline, CDR1 SGHKS and CDR2 YYEKEE (reference sequence). The CDR3, as DNA: TGTGCCAGCAGCTCGGGGCTAGCGGGGTCCGGAATGGAGACCCAGTACTTC. Amino acids: CASSSGLAGSGMETQYF. The full variable domain, with the rest looked up from reference TRBV5-5 and TRBJ2-5, is DAGVTQSPTHLIKTRGQQVTLRCSPISGHKSVSWYQQVLGQGPQFIFQYYEKEERGRGNFPDRFSARQFPNYSSELNVNALLLGDSALYLCASSSGLAGSGMETQYFGPGTRLLVL.

This clonotype occurred many times. The genes are TRBV12-3 or TRBV12-4 and TRBJ2-3; unclear D gene. V was cut by 5 bases and J by 4 bases, with 7 bases left in between. The CDR3 sequence is 12 residues long. The CDR3 region has the DNA TGTGCCAGCAGTCTCAAACCAGATACGCAGTATTTT. This sequence encodes CASSLKPDTQYF.

This chain links TRBV3-1 with TRBJ2-4; D is perhaps TRBD2 (6 bases). The CDR3 extends over 13 amino acids. V was cut by 6 bases and J by 10 bases, with 16 bases left in between. Germline CDR1 reads LGHDT; CDR2 reads YNNKEL (reference sequence). The DNA of the CDR3 is TGTGCCAGCAGACGTGGGACTCAGCAAATTCAGTACTTC. This gives the protein CASRRGTQQIQYF.

This clonotype occurred a few times. Written as DNA, the CDR3 is TGTGCCAGCAGCTTAGAACCTAGCGGCTACGAGCAGTACTTC. It codes for CASSLEPSGYEQYF. The V and J genes are TRBV7-2 and TRBJ2-7, with 7 nucleotides matching TRBD2. The CDR3 is 14 amino acids. The ends lost 1 base at V and 3 bases at J; junction bases unmatched: 3. The V gene's germline CDR1 is SGHTA and CDR2 FQGNSA.

This clonotype has just a few counts. V is TRBV15 and J is TRBJ1-5; D remains unclear. Between the trimmed V and J ends, which lost 1 base and 5 bases, there was a span of 12 bases. The germline gives CDR1 LNHNV, CDR2 YYDKDF (reference sequence). This CDR3 region has 15 residues. CDR3 coding DNA: TGTGCCACCAGCAGAGCCGAGGTCGGGGATCAGCCCCAGCATTTT. Its translation is CATSRAEVGDQPQHF.

This clonotype was observed a few times. J is TRBJ2-7 and V is TRBV12-3 or TRBV12-4; D possibly corresponds to TRBD1 (5 bases). This CDR3 is built from 13 residues. V was shortened by 6 bases and J by 2 bases, with 11 bases between the two germline ends. The CDR3 protein is CASRVRVAYEQYF. CDR3 DNA sequence: TGTGCCAGCAGAGTCAGGGTTGCCTACGAGCAGTACTTC.

V is TRBV12-3 or TRBV12-4 and J is TRBJ1-4; tentatively, D is TRBD1 (6 bases). This CDR3 comprises 15 residues. V was shortened by 5 bases and J by 5 bases, with 15 bases between the two germline ends. The CDR3 sequence: CASSPRDKPNEKLFF. The CDR3 DNA sequence: TGTGCCAGCAGTCCTCGGGACAAACCGAATGAAAAACTGTTTTTT.

This clonotype was picked up a small number of times. V and J are TRBV4-1 and TRBJ1-5; unclear D gene. The CDR3 totals 15 residues. V lost 3 bases to trimming and J lost 0 bases, with 9 bases between them. The germline CDR1 and CDR2 sequences are MGHRA and YSYEKL. CDR3 bases: TGCGCCAGCAGCCATCCCCACAGTAGCAATCAGCCCCAGCATTTT. This gives the protein CASSHPHSSNQPQHF.

This sequence joins TRBV24-1 and TRBJ2-1; 8 bases line up with TRBD1. Germline V gene sequence: CDR1 KGHDR, CDR2 SFDVKD. V shed 0 bases, J shed 0 bases, and the junction held 9 bases outside the gene matches. CDR3 length: 19 amino acids. The CDR3 region is CATSDLGTGYEGSYNEQFF. The DNA for the CDR3 is TGTGCCACCAGTGATTTGGGGACAGGATATGAAGGCTCCTACAATGAGCAGTTCTTC.

This clonotype was seen more than once but under ten times. CDR3 protein: CASSLVSSAGVGELFF. CDR3 DNA sequence: TGTGCCAGCAGCTTAGTGTCTAGCGCGGGTGTCGGGGAGCTGTTTTTT. The chain employs TRBV7-2 and TRBJ2-2; possibly TRBD2 for D (6 bases). The V gene lost 1 base and the J gene lost 7 bases, with 16 bases spanning the gap. CDR1 and CDR2 from the germline V gene are SGHTA and FQGNSA. This CDR3 has 16 residues.

The chain links TRBV5-1 to TRBJ1-1; TRBD1 aligns across 8 bases. J lost 0 bases, V lost 3 bases, and 22 bases had no gene match. Germline CDR1 and CDR2: SGHRS and YFSETQ. The CDR3 covers 21 residues. CDR3 sequence: CASSSGQGGFNRRSLNTEAFF. CDR3 coding DNA: TGCGCCAGCAGCTCCGGACAGGGAGGGTTTAATCGCCGTTCCCTGAACACTGAAGCTTTCTTT. The entire variable domain, with the rest obtained from reference TRBV5-1 and TRBJ1-1, is as follows: KAGVTQTPRYLIKTRGQQVTLSCSPISGHRSVSWYQQTPGQGLQFLFEYFSETQRNKGNFPGRFSGRQFSNSRSEMNVSTLELGDSALYLCASSSGQGGFNRRSLNTEAFFGQGTRLTVV.

J is TRBJ1-1 and V is TRBV18, with a possible D match to TRBD1 (5 bases). The germline V and J ends were trimmed by 4 bases and 2 bases, with 11 bases remaining between them. Germline CDR1 KGHSH, CDR2 LQKENI. The length of the CDR3 is 14 residues. The CDR3 DNA is TGTGCCAGCTCACGAATTGACAGTAACACTGAAGCTTTCTTT. It specifies CASSRIDSNTEAFF.

The chain links TRBV27 to TRBJ2-7; the match to TRBD1 covers 7 bases. This CDR3 has 15 residues. J gave up 0 bases and V 5 bases, and 7 bases lay outside the gene matches. Germline V gene data show CDR1 as MNHEY and CDR2 as SMNVEV (reference sequence). The CDR3 coding sequence is TGTGCCAGCAGTCCAAACAGGGGTCTCTCCTACGAGCAGTACTTC. This encodes CASSPNRGLSYEQYF.

The rearrangement joins TRBV9 to TRBJ2-1; TRBD2 agrees at 7 bases. Trimming cost V 4 bases and J 4 bases; bases outside gene matches: 11. Germline V gene data show CDR1 as SGDLS and CDR2 as YYNGEE. The CDR3 extends over 16 amino acids. The CDR3 sequence: CASSPLGAGTYNEQFF. The CDR3 nucleotides are TGTGCCAGCAGCCCTCTTGGAGCGGGGACTTACAATGAGCAGTTCTTC.

This rearrangement joins TRBV18 to TRBJ1-2, with 8 bases that match TRBD1. Germline-derived CDR1 and CDR2 are KGHSH and LQKENI. CDR3 size: 13 residues. Trimming removed 4 bases from V and 6 bases from J; junction bases left unmatched: 4. CDR3 sequence (DNA): TGTGCCAGCTCACTCGGACAGGGTAATGGCTACACCTTC. Its protein is CASSLGQGNGYTF.

This chain uses TRBV24-1 with TRBJ2-4, with D unclear. Per germline, CDR1 KGHDR and CDR2 SFDVKD. There are 16 residues in the CDR3. V lost 0 bases and J 0 bases, leaving 8 bases between the germline ends. CDR3 amino acids: CATSDLVAAAKNIQYF. CDR3 nucleotide sequence: TGTGCCACCAGTGATTTGGTGGCAGCAGCCAAAAACATTCAGTACTTC.

The chain is built from TRBV7-3 and TRBJ2-3; TRBD1 matches 10 bases. The CDR3 has 16 amino acids. V trimming: 4 bases; J trimming: 0 bases; junction bases outside the gene matches: 4. Germline V gene lookup returns CDR1 SGHTA and CDR2 FQGTGA. The CDR3 DNA sequence: TGTGCCAGCAGCTCCCGGACAGGGGGTAGCACAGATACGCAGTATTTT. Its translation is CASSSRTGGSTDTQYF.

The chain joins TRBV7-3 to TRBJ2-1, with 8 positions matching TRBD2. J was trimmed by 8 bases and V by 0 bases; bases with no gene match: 6. The germline CDR1 and CDR2 sequences are SGHTA and FQGTGA. CDR3 length: 15 amino acids. In nucleotides, the CDR3 is TGTGCCAGCAGCTTAACGTCCGGGACTAGTTATGAGCAGTTCTTC. It is translated as CASSLTSGTSYEQFF.

The CDR3 is CASSQVRTGGGKPSRFKQFF. DNA for the CDR3: TGTGCCAGCAGCCAAGTAAGGACAGGGGGCGGAAAACCCTCCCGATTCAAGCAGTTCTTC. The chain has TRBV14 and TRBJ2-1; 11 bases agree with TRBD1. CDR1 is SGHDN and CDR2 is FVKESK in the germline V gene. The CDR3 has 20 amino acids. V lost 1 base and J lost 11; bases outside the gene matches: 22.

This clonotype was counted between two and nine times. CDR3: CASMGLQGLVTQYF. The CDR3, as DNA: TGTGCCAGCATGGGGTTACAGGGTCTGGTTACGCAGTATTTT. The V call is TRBV2, the J call TRBJ2-3, with D possibly matching TRBD1 (6 bases). Germline V gives CDR1 SNHLY, CDR2 FYNNEI. CDR3 length: 14 residues. V lost 7 bases and J lost 8, with 19 bases in between.

A few counts support this clonotype. The chain uses TRBV11-3 and TRBJ2-2; TRBD1 matches 9 bases. The germline CDR1 and CDR2 sequences are SGHNT and YENEEA. V dropped 5 bases and J dropped 3; count of bases not matched to a gene: 4. CDR3 length: 15 residues. The CDR3 protein is CASSPGTGHTGELFF. DNA of the CDR3: TGTGCCAGCAGCCCCGGGACAGGGCACACCGGGGAGCTGTTTTTT.

V and J are TRBV7-3 and TRBJ2-1, with 7 positions matching TRBD2. V was pared by 5 bases and J by 2 bases, with 3 bases of the junction left unmatched. The CDR3 loop spans 14 amino acids. Per germline, CDR1 SGHTA and CDR2 FQGTGA. CDR3 nucleotide sequence: TGTGCCAGCAGCAAAGGACTAGCCTACAATGAGCAGTTCTTC. Its protein product is CASSKGLAYNEQFF.

The CDR3 is CASSASWNEQFF. CDR3 bases: TGTGCCAGCAGCGCGTCTTGGAATGAGCAGTTCTTC. This chain connects TRBV27 to TRBJ2-1; D not certain. Deletions cut 6 bases from V and 7 bases from J, with 10 bases between. The germline gives CDR1 MNHEY, CDR2 SMNVEV (reference sequence). There are 12 residues in the CDR3.

This clonotype has a handful of counts. This chain connects TRBV11-2 to TRBJ2-2; 8 bases align to TRBD2. The CDR3 contains 17 residues. The germline gives CDR1 SGHAT, CDR2 FQNNGV. V was clipped by 4 bases and J by 4 bases; unmatched bases: 11. CDR3 amino acids: CASSSLNIAGFTGELFF. CDR3 bases: TGTGCCAGCAGCTCATTAAACATAGCGGGATTCACCGGGGAGCTGTTTTTT.